These 24 T cell receptor beta chains were sequenced from one sample in a study of T cells of healthy individuals. TCRdb processed the 5' RACE reads anew with MiXCR; each CDR3 protein has one entry. In the table there are 50,000 to 55,000 distinct CDR3 sequences, around 15% of which are singletons. Source of these receptors: a human donor in good health.

This clonotype was observed at least ten times. V is TRBV4-2 and J is TRBJ2-3, with TRBD2 as a possible D gene (6 bases). V was trimmed by 1 base and J by 1 base, leaving 18 bases between them. The CDR3 runs 18 residues. Germline V gene data show CDR1 as LGHNA and CDR2 as YNFKEQ. CDR3 in DNA: TGTGCCAGCAGCCAAGTTCGGCTAGCGATCTGGGGCACAGATACGCAGTATTTT. It encodes CASSQVRLAIWGTDTQYF.

This clonotype has only a few counts. The chain joins TRBV6-2 or TRBV6-3 to TRBJ2-7; possibly TRBD1 or TRBD2 for D (5 bases each). Germline values: CDR1 MNHEY, CDR2 SVGEGT. Trimming removed 6 bases at V and 9 bases at J, with 18 bases between. The CDR3 extends over 13 amino acids. The CDR3 region has the DNA TGTGCCAGCAGGTGGGGGTCCGGGGAAAGGCAGTACTTC. Protein sequence: CASRWGSGERQYF.

This clonotype was seen ten or more times. The chain is built from TRBV3-1 and TRBJ2-7; the D gene is possibly TRBD2 (5 bases). With 4 bases removed from V and 3 bases from J, the gap between germline ends came to 10 bases. The CDR3 consists of 13 residues. The germline V gene encodes CDR1 LGHDT and CDR2 YNNKEL (reference sequence). The CDR3 DNA reads as TGTGCCAGCAGCCTCGGGGTTCTCTACGAGCAGTACTTC. Its translation is CASSLGVLYEQYF.

This clonotype was detected a few times. The rearrangement uses TRBV7-2 and TRBJ2-5; TRBD2 matches 8 bases. Germline-derived CDR1 and CDR2 are SGHTA and FQGNSA. V shed 5 bases and J 1 base; nucleotides not matched to a gene: 3. CDR3 length: 14 residues. CDR3 nucleotide sequence: TGTGCCAGCAGCCCGGGACTAGTCCAAGAGACCCAGTACTTC. Its protein product is CASSPGLVQETQYF.

This clonotype has ten or more counts. The rearrangement links TRBV4-1 to TRBJ2-7; maybe TRBD2 (6 bases). This CDR3 contains 15 residues. Trimming cost V 1 base and J 3 bases, with 13 bases left between them. The germline V gene encodes CDR1 MGHRA and CDR2 YSYEKL. CDR3 DNA sequence: TGCGCCAGCAGCCAAGCGCAGGGAGGCATCTACGAGCAGTACTTC. This encodes CASSQAQGGIYEQYF.

The V call is TRBV6-5, the J call TRBJ2-7, with TRBD1 matching over 7 bases. V was clipped by 5 bases and J by 2 bases; unmatched bases: 9. Germline V gene data show CDR1 as MNHEY and CDR2 as SVGAGI. The CDR3 consists of 15 residues. The CDR3 bases are TGTGCCAGCAGTCGGACAGGCCTACTAACCTACGAGCAGTACTTC. It is translated as CASSRTGLLTYEQYF.

The chain employs TRBV4-3 and TRBJ2-3; no firm D call. This CDR3 is 14 amino acids long. V lost 1 base and J lost 2, with 7 bases in between. Germline CDR1 and CDR2: LGHNA and YSLEER. CDR3 DNA sequence: TGCGCCAGCAGCCAAGTGGCAGCCACAGATACGCAGTATTTT. Protein: CASSQVAATDTQYF.

This clonotype has ten or more counts. The V and J genes are TRBV13 and TRBJ2-5; tentative D call: TRBD2 (5 bases). The germline V gene has CDR1 PRHDT and CDR2 FYEKMQ (reference sequence). The CDR3 length is 14 residues. V lost 5 bases and J 1 base, leaving 11 bases between the germline ends. The chain's CDR3 is CASSPRGSQETQYF. The CDR3 coding sequence is TGTGCCAGCAGCCCGCGAGGGTCCCAAGAGACCCAGTACTTC.

This clonotype is labeled medium-sized. The chain is built from TRBV29-1 and TRBJ2-3, with TRBD1 identical over 7 bases. Trimming at V came to 5 bases and at J to 5 bases, leaving 4 bases not matched to a gene. The CDR3 spans 12 residues. CDR1 is SQVTM, CDR2 ANQGSEA, per germline. In nucleotides, the CDR3 is TGCAGCGTTTCGAGGGACAGAGATACGCAGTATTTT. Translation gives CSVSRDRDTQYF.

V and J are TRBV21-1 and TRBJ2-5; the DNA was not used to check the table's D call, TRBD1. TRBV21-1 is a pseudogene locus. This CDR3 has 14 residues. The CDR3 reads CAAPGQGTLETQYF. DNA of the CDR3: TGTGCCGCCCCCGGACAGGGGACGTTAGAGACCCAGTACTTC.

To note about this clonotype: Being one base from a much bigger clone, this may be a read error. CDR3 sequence reads: CATRDLAGATDTQYF. CDR3 coding DNA: TGTGCCACCAGGGATTTAGCGGGAGCGACAGATACGCAGTATTTT. The chain links TRBV24-1 to TRBJ2-3; 9 nucleotides match TRBD2. Germline CDR1 and CDR2: KGHDR and SFDVKD. The CDR3 covers 15 residues.

J is TRBJ2-5 and V is TRBV6-5, with 9 bases matching TRBD2. Germline loops: CDR1 MNHEY, CDR2 SVGAGI. V lost 2 bases, J lost 4 bases, and 11 bases stayed unmatched. This CDR3 has 17 amino acids. The CDR3 coding sequence is TGTGCCAGCAGTTACCTTCCCGGGGCGCGGGGGGGAGAGACCCAGTACTTC. Translation: CASSYLPGARGGETQYF.

This sequence joins TRBV2 and TRBJ1-1; 7 nucleotides match TRBD1. Per germline, CDR1 SNHLY and CDR2 FYNNEI. The V segment lost 9 bases and the J segment 1 base; nucleotides outside the gene matches: 5. The CDR3 has 13 residues. The CDR3, as DNA: TGTGCCAGGACGGCAGGGGGGAACACTGAAGCTTTCTTT. Translating gives CARTAGGNTEAFF. Using reference TRBV2 and TRBJ1-1 for the parts outside the CDR3, the full variable domain is EPEVTQTPSHQVTQMGQEVILRCVPISNHLYFYWYRQILGQKVEFLVSFYNNEISEKSEIFDDQFSVERPDGSNFTLKIRSTKLEDSAMYFCARTAGGNTEAFFGQGTRLTVV.

As DNA, the CDR3 is TGTGCCAGCAGCTTAGTGGGCAGTAATTCACCCCTCCACTTT. Protein: CASSLVGSNSPLHF. The rearrangement links TRBV7-2 to TRBJ1-6; D is ambiguous. Trimming shortened V by 1 base and J by 6 bases, and 7 bases separated the two germline ends. Germline CDR1 SGHTA, CDR2 FQGNSA. The CDR3 consists of 14 residues.

The rearrangement uses TRBV13 and TRBJ2-3, with a weak D call TRBD1 (6 bases). Trimming removed 1 base at V and 0 bases at J, with 11 bases between. This CDR3 comprises 16 residues. Germline V gene lookup returns CDR1 PRHDT and CDR2 FYEKMQ (reference sequence). The CDR3, as DNA: TGTGCCAGCAGCTTAGAGGGGGTTGTTAGCACAGATACGCAGTATTTT. Its protein product is CASSLEGVVSTDTQYF.

This clonotype was detected ten times or more. The J gene is TRBJ1-1, the V gene TRBV5-1; 7 nucleotides line up with TRBD1. V gave up 0 bases and J gave up 7 bases; unmatched junction bases: 9. CDR1 and CDR2 (germline): SGHRS, YFSETQ. The CDR3 consists of 15 residues. The CDR3 region is CASSLVGQPDDEAFF. CDR3 coding DNA: TGCGCCAGCAGCTTGGTGGGACAGCCTGACGATGAAGCTTTCTTT.

This clonotype was seen ten or more times. The chain uses TRBV7-9 and TRBJ1-2; 7 positions match TRBD1. V lost 0 bases and J lost 6; bases outside the gene matches: 4. Per the germline V gene, CDR1 is SEHNR and CDR2 is FQNEAQ (reference sequence). The CDR3 consists of 14 residues. The CDR3 here is CASSLAEGADGYTF. CDR3 nucleotides: TGTGCCAGCAGCTTAGCTGAGGGGGCAGATGGCTACACCTTC.

V is TRBV6-2 or TRBV6-3 and J is TRBJ1-2; 7 nucleotides agree with TRBD1. CDR3 length: 15 residues. J was trimmed by 6 bases and V by 2 bases; bases with no gene match: 9. Germline-derived CDR1 and CDR2 are MNHEY and SVGEGT. CDR3 in DNA: TGTGCCAGCAGTTACATCCCACAGGGGAAGGATGGCTACACCTTC. Translating gives CASSYIPQGKDGYTF.

The chain employs TRBV7-2 and TRBJ1-1; D unclear. CDR3 size: 14 residues. The germline CDR1 and CDR2 sequences are SGHTA and FQGNSA. Deletions cut 0 bases from V and 1 base from J, with 6 bases between. As DNA, the CDR3 is TGTGCCAGCAGCTTAGCGCACAGGAACACTGAAGCTTTCTTT. It is translated as CASSLAHRNTEAFF.

This clonotype was detected a few times. The chain recombines TRBV29-1 with TRBJ2-3; the match to TRBD2 covers 11 bases. Germline V lookup: CDR1 SQVTM, CDR2 ANQGSEA. The V gene end was trimmed by 6 bases and the J gene end by 2 bases; junction bases not matched to a gene: 7. CDR3 size: 15 residues. DNA of the CDR3: TGCAGCGTCCGGACTAGCGGGTCGTACACAGATACGCAGTATTTT. Its protein is CSVRTSGSYTDTQYF.

The chain joins TRBV6-6 to TRBJ1-1; 7 bases map to TRBD1. The J segment lost 4 bases and the V segment lost 2 bases, leaving 7 bases of the junction unmatched. The CDR3 is made up of 15 amino acids. Germline V gene lookup returns CDR1 MNHNY and CDR2 SVGAGI (reference sequence). CDR3 protein: CASSYRGGGRTEAFF. CDR3 bases: TGTGCCAGCAGTTACCGGGGAGGGGGCCGCACTGAAGCTTTCTTT.

This clonotype has just a few counts. The rearrangement uses TRBV2 and TRBJ2-6, with D perhaps TRBD1 or TRBD2 (5 bases each). CDR3 length: 17 residues. Germline CDR1 SNHLY, CDR2 FYNNEI. V was cut by 6 bases and J by 4 bases, with 19 bases left in between. The CDR3 DNA sequence: TGTGCCAGCAGGAGGGGCCTTGGGGCGTCCGGGGCCAACGTCCTGACTTTC. It encodes CASRRGLGASGANVLTF.

A word on this clonotype: A single base separates this from a much larger clone, so it may be a read error. This chain uses TRBV20-1 with TRBJ2-1; D possibly corresponds to TRBD2 (7 bases). The V gene lost 4 bases and the J gene lost 4 bases, with 17 bases spanning the gap. Germline V CDR1 and CDR2: DFQATT, SNEGSKA (reference sequence). This CDR3 is built from 15 residues. The CDR3 coding sequence is TGCAGTGCTACCCCAGTTGCGGGGGCTTACAATGAGCAGTTCTTC. It codes for CSATPVAGAYNEQFF.

This clonotype was detected ten times or more. The chain has TRBV13 and TRBJ1-2, with D possibly being TRBD1 (5 bases). Germline V CDR1 and CDR2: PRHDT, FYEKMQ (reference sequence). The CDR3 runs 14 residues. The V gene lost 2 bases and the J gene lost 3 bases, with 10 bases spanning the gap. In DNA form, the CDR3 reads TGTGCCAGCAGCTTAACGAGGGGTGACTATGGCTACACCTTC. Protein product: CASSLTRGDYGYTF.